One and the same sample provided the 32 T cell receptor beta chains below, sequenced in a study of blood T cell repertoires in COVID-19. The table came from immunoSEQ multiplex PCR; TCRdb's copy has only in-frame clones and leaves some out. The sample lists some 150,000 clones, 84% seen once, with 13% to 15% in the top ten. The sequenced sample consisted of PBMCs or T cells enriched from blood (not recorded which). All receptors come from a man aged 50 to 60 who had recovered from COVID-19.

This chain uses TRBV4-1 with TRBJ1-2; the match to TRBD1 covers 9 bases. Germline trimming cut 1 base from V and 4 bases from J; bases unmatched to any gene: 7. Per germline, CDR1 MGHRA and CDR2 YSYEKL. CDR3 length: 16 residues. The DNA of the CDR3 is TGCGCCAGCAGCCAAGGGGGACAGGGAGACTCCTATGGCTACACCTTC. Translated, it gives CASSQGGQGDSYGYTF.

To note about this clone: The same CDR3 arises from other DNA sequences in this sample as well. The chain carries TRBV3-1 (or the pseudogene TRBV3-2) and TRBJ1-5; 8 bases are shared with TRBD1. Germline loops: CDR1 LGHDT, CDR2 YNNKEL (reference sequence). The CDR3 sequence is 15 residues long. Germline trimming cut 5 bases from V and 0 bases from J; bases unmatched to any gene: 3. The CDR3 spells CASSRTGYSNQPQHF. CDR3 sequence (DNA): TGTGCCAGCAGCAGGACAGGGTATAGCAATCAGCCCCAGCATTTT.

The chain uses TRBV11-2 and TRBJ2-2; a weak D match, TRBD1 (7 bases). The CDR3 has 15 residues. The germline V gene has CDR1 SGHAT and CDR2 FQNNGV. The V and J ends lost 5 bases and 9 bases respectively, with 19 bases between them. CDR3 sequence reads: CASSKVAGGRWELFF. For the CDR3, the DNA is TGTGCCAGCAGCAAAGTGGCAGGGGGGCGTTGGGAGCTGTTTTTT.

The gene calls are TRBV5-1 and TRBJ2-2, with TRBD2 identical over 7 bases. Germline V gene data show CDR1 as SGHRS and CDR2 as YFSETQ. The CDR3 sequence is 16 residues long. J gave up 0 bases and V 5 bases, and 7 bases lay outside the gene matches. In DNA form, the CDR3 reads TGCGCCAGCAGTTTAAGCGGGGAACCGAACACCGGGGAGCTGTTTTTT. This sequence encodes CASSLSGEPNTGELFF.

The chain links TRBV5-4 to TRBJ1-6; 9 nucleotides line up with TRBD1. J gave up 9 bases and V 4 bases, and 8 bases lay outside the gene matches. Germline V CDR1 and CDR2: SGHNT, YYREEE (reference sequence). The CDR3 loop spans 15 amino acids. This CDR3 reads CASSEGQGGSSPLHF. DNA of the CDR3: TGTGCCAGCAGCGAGGGACAGGGAGGGAGTTCACCCCTCCACTTT.

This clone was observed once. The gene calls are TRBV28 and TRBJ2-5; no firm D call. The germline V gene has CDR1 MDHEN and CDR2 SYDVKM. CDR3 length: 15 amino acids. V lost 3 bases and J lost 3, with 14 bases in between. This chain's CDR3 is CASSFARMKKETQYF. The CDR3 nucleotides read TGTGCCAGCAGTTTTGCGAGGATGAAAAAAGAGACCCAGTACTTC.

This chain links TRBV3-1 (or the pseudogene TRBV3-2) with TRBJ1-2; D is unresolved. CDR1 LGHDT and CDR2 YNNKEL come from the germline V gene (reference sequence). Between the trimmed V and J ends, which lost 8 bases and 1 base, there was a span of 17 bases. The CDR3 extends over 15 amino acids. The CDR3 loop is CASRETHGRNYGYTF. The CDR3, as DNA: TGTGCCAGCCGGGAGACGCACGGGCGTAACTATGGCTACACCTTC.

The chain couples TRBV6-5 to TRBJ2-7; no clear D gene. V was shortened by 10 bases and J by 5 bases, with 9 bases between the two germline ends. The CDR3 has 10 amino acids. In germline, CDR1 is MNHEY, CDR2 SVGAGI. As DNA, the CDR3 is TGTGCCAACCCACTTCACGAGCAGTACTTC. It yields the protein CANPLHEQYF.

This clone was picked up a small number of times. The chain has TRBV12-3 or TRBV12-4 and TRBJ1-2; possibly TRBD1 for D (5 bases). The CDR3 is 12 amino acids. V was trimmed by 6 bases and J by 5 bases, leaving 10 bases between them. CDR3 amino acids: CASREKGYGYTF. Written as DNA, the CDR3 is TGTGCCAGCAGGGAAAAGGGGTATGGCTACACCTTC.

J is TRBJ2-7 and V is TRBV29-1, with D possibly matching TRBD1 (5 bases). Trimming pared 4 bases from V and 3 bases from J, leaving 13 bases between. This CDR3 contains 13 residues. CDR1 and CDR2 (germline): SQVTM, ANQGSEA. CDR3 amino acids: CSVAQGQGYEQYF. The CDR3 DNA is TGCAGCGTTGCGCAGGGTCAGGGCTACGAGCAGTACTTC.

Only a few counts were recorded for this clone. In nucleotides, the CDR3 is TGTGCCAGCAGTCTCAAGGGGCAGGGGACGGGAGAGCAGTACTTC. Translating gives CASSLKGQGTGEQYF. The chain uses TRBV2 and TRBJ2-7, with TRBD1 as a possible D gene (6 bases). The V end was cut by 5 bases, the J end by 7 bases, with 21 bases between. This CDR3 comprises 15 residues. Germline V gene data show CDR1 as SNHLY and CDR2 as FYNNEI. Using reference TRBV2 and TRBJ2-7 for the parts outside the CDR3, the full variable domain is EPEVTQTPSHQVTQMGQEVILRCVPISNHLYFYWYRQILGQKVEFLVSFYNNEISEKSEIFDDQFSVERPDGSNFTLKIRSTKLEDSAMYFCASSLKGQGTGEQYFGPGTRLTVT.

The CDR3 DNA is TGTGCCAGCAGTTTCTCTACGGTTGGACAGTCTGAAGCTTTCTTT. This gives the protein CASSFSTVGQSEAFF. V gene TRBV27 combines with J gene TRBJ1-1, with D possibly matching TRBD1 (6 bases). This CDR3 comprises 15 residues. Germline V lookup: CDR1 MNHEY, CDR2 SMNVEV (reference sequence). The V gene lost 3 bases and the J gene lost 6 bases, with 17 bases spanning the gap.

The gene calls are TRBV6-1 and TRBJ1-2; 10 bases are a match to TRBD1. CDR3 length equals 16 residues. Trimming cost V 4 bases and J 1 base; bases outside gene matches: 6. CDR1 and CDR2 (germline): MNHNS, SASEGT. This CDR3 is CASSVPTGGNNYGYTF. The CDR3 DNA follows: TGTGCCAGCAGTGTTCCGACAGGGGGCAATAACTATGGCTACACCTTC.

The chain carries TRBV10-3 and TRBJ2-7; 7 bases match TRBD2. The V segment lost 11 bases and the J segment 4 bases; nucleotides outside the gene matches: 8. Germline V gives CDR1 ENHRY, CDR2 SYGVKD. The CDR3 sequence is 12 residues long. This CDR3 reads CAAGEGQYEQYF. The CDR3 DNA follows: TGTGCCGCCGGGGAGGGGCAATACGAGCAGTACTTC.

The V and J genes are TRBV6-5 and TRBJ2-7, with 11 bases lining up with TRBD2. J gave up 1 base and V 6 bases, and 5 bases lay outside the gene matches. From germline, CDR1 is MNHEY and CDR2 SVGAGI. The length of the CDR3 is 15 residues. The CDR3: CASRRTSGGSYEQYF. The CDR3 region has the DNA TGTGCCAGCAGACGAACTAGCGGGGGATCCTACGAGCAGTACTTC.

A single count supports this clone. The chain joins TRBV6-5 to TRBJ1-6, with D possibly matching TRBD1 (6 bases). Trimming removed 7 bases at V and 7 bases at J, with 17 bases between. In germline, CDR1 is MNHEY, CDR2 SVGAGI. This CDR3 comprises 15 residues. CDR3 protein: CASKFQPTGNSPLHF. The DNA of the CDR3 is TGTGCCAGCAAGTTCCAACCAACAGGGAATTCACCCCTCCACTTT.

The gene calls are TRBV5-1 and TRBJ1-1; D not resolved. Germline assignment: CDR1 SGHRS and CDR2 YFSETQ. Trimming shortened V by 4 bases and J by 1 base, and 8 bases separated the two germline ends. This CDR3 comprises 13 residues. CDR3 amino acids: CASSPRENTEAFF. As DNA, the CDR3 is TGCGCCAGCAGCCCCCGGGAGAACACTGAAGCTTTCTTT.

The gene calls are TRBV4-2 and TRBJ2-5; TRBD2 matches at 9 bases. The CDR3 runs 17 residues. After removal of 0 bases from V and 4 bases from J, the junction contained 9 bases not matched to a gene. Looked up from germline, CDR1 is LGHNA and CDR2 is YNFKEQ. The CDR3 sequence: CASSQDVQRGVRETQYF. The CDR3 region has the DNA TGTGCCAGCAGCCAAGATGTACAGCGGGGGGTTAGAGAGACCCAGTACTTC.

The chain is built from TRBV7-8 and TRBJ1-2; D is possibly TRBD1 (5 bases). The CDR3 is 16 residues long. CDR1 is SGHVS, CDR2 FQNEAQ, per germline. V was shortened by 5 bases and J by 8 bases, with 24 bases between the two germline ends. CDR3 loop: CASSQDELRTKKGYTF. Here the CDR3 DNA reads TGTGCCAGCAGCCAGGATGAGCTAAGGACAAAGAAGGGCTACACCTTC.

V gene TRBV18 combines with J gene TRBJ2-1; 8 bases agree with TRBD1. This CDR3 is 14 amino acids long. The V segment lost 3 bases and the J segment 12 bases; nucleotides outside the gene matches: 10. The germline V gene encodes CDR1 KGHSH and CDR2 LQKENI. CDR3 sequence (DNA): TGTGCCAGCTCACCGCCGGACAGGGTATTATTGCAGTTCTTC. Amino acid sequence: CASSPPDRVLLQFF. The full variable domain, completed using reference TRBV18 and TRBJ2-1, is NAGVMQNPRHLVRRRGQEARLRCSPMKGHSHVYWYRQLPEEGLKFMVYLQKENIIDESGMPKERFSAEFPKEGPSILRIQQVVRGDSAAYFCASSPPDRVLLQFFGPGTRLTVL.

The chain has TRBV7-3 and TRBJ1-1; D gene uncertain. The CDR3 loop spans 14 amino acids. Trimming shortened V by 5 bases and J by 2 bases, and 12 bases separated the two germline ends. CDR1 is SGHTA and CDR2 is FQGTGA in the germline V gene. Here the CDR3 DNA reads TGTGCCAGCAGCCCTAACGGTATAAACACTGAAGCTTTCTTT. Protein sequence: CASSPNGINTEAFF.

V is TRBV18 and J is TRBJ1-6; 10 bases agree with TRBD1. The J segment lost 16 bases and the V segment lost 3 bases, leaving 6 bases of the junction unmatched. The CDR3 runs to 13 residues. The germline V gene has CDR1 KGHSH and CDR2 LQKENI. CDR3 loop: CASSPGQGGGLHF. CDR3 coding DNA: TGTGCCAGCTCACCCGGACAGGGGGGGGGACTCCACTTT.

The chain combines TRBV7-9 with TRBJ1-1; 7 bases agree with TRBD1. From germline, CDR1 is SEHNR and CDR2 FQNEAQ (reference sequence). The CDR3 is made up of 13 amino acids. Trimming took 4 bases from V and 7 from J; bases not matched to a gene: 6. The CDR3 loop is CASSSGQTFEAFF. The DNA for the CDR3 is TGTGCCAGCAGCTCGGGACAGACCTTTGAAGCTTTCTTT.

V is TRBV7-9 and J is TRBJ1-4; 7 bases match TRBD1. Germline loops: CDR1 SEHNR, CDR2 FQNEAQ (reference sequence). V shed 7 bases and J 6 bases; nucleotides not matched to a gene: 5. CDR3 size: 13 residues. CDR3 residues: CASNNRGDEKLFF. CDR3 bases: TGTGCCAGCAACAACAGGGGAGATGAAAAACTGTTTTTT.

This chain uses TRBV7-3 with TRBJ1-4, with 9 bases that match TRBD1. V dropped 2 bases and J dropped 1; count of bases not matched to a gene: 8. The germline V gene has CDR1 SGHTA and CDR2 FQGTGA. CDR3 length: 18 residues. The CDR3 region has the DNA TGTGCCAGCAGCTTACGACCACAGGGGGCGGGAACTAATGAAAAACTGTTTTTT. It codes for CASSLRPQGAGTNEKLFF.

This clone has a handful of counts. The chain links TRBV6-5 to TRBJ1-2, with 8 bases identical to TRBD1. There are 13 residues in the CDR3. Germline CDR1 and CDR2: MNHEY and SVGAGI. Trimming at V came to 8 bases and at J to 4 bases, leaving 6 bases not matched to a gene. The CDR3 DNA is TGTGCCAGCCAGGACAGGGTGGGCTATGGCTACACCTTC. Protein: CASQDRVGYGYTF.

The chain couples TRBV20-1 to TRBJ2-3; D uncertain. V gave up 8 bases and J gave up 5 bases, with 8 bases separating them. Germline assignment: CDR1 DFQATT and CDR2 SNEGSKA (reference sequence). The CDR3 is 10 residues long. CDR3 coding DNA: TGCAGTCCCTATGGAGATACGCAGTATTTT. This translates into CSPYGDTQYF.

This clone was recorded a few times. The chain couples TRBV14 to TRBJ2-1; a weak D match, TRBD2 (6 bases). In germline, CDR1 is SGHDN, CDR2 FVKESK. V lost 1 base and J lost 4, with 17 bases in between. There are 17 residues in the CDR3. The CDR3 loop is CASSQGTGGTGYNEQFF. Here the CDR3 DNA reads TGTGCCAGCAGCCAAGGGACTGGCGGGACGGGGTACAATGAGCAGTTCTTC.

The CDR3 coding sequence is TGTGCCAGCAGGGGGACACTGAACACTGAAGCTTTCTTT. Its protein is CASRGTLNTEAFF. The rearrangement links TRBV7-3 to TRBJ1-1; D possibly corresponds to TRBD1 (6 bases). This CDR3 has 13 amino acids. The V and J ends lost 6 bases and 0 bases respectively, with 8 bases between them. Germline-derived CDR1 and CDR2 are SGHTA and FQGTGA.

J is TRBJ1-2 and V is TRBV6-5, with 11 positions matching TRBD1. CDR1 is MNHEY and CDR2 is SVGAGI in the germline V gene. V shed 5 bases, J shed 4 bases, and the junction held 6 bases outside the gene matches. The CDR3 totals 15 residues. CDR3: CASSQWTGGSYGYTF. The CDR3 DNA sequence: TGTGCCAGCAGTCAATGGACAGGGGGCAGCTATGGCTACACCTTC.

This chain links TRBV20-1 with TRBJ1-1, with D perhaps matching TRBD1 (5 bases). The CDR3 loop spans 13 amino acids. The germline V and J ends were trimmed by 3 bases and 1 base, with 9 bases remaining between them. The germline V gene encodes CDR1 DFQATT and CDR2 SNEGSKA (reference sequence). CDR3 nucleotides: TGCAGTGCTAGTGACAGTGGGAACACTGAAGCTTTCTTT. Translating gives CSASDSGNTEAFF.

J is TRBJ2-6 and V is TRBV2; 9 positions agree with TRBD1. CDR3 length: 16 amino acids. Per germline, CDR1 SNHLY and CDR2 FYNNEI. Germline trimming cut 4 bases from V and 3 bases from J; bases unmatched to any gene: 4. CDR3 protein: CASSATGGGGANVLTF. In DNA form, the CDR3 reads TGTGCCAGCAGTGCGACAGGGGGTGGTGGGGCCAACGTCCTGACTTTC.